This passage covers 4 T cell receptor beta chains from one sample sequenced in a study of a mutant IDH1 vaccine in newly diagnosed glioma. The time point here: week 23, last vaccination. With topical imiquimod, each dose of the vaccine consisted of 300 ug of mutant IDH1 20-mer peptide. The protocol was immunoSEQ multiplex PCR, while the TCRdb copy is restricted to in-frame clones and leaves out a portion. The data hold tens of thousands of clones, with around 80% observed a single time. These receptors have no identified antigens. Source: PBMCs, taken from a glioma patient whose treatment included an IDH1 peptide vaccine. These receptors all stem from a young woman with glioma.

The chain combines TRBV19 with TRBJ1-2; 9 bases are shared with TRBD1. Unmatched junction bases numbered 7, after V lost 0 bases and J lost 5 bases. Germline lookup yields CDR1 LNHDA and CDR2 SQIVND (reference sequence). This CDR3 has 16 amino acids. The CDR3 is CASSIDQGQGKYGYTF. DNA of the CDR3: TGTGCCAGTAGTATAGATCAGGGACAGGGAAAGTATGGCTACACCTTC.

V usage is TRBV19 and J usage is TRBJ2-7; TRBD2 agrees at 8 bases. The CDR3 is made up of 15 amino acids. Germline values: CDR1 LNHDA, CDR2 SQIVND (reference sequence). V shed 3 bases, J shed 3 bases, and the junction held 7 bases outside the gene matches. The CDR3 DNA sequence: TGTGCCAGTAGTATCTACCGGGGGGGTTTCTACGAGCAGTACTTC. Translated, it gives CASSIYRGGFYEQYF. Drawing the rest from reference TRBV19 and TRBJ2-7, the complete variable domain is DGGITQSPKYLFRKEGQNVTLSCEQNLNHDAMYWYRQDPGQGLRLIYYSQIVNDFQKGDIAEGYSVSREKKESFPLTVTSAQKNPTAFYLCASSIYRGGFYEQYFGPGTRLTVT.

This clone was observed a few times. V gene TRBV7-8 combines with J gene TRBJ2-2; 9 bases line up with TRBD2. After removal of 6 bases from V and 3 bases from J, the junction contained 5 bases not matched to a gene. The germline CDR1 and CDR2 sequences are SGHVS and FQNEAQ. The CDR3 covers 15 residues. Written as DNA, the CDR3 is TGTGCCAGCAGGACGCGGGGGGGCGACACCGGGGAGCTGTTTTTT. Translation gives CASRTRGGDTGELFF.

This clone was detected only once. The chain carries TRBV29-1 and TRBJ2-7; D gene ambiguous. The CDR3 runs to 11 residues. V lost 6 bases, J lost 3 bases, and 9 bases lay in between. CDR1 is SQVTM and CDR2 is ANQGSEA in the germline V gene. As DNA, the CDR3 is TGCAGCGTAGTGGCCGGCTACGAGCAGTACTTC. As protein: CSVVAGYEQYF.